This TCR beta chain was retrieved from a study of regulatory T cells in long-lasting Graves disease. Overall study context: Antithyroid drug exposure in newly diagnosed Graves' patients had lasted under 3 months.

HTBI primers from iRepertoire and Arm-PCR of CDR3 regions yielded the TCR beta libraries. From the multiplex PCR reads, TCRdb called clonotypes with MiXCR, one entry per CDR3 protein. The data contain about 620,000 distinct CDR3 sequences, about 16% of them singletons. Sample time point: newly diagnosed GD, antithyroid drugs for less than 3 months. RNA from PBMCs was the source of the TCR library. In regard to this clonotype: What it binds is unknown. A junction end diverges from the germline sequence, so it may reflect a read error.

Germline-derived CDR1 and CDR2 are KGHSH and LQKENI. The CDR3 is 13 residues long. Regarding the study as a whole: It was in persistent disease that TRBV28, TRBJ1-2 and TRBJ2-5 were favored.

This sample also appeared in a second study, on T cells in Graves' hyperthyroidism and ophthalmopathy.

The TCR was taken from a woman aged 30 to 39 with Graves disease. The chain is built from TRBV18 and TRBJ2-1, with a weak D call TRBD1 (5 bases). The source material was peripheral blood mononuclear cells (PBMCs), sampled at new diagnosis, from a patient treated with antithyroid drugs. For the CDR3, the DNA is TGTGCCGGCTCACCAGCGACAGTCAATGAGCAGTTCTTC. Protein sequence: CAGSPATVNEQFF.